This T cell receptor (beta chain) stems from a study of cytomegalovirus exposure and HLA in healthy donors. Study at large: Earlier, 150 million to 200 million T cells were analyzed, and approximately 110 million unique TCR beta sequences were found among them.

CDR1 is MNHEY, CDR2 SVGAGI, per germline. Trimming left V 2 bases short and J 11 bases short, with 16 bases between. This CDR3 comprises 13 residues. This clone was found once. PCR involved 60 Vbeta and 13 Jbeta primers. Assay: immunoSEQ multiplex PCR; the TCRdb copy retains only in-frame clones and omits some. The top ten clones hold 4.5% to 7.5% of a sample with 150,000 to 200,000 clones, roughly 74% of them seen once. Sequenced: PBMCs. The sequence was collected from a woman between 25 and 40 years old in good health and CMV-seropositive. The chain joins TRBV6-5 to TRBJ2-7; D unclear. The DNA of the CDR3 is TGTGCCAGCAGTTACCCCGGAAGGATCCAGGAGTACTTC. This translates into CASSYPGRIQEYF.